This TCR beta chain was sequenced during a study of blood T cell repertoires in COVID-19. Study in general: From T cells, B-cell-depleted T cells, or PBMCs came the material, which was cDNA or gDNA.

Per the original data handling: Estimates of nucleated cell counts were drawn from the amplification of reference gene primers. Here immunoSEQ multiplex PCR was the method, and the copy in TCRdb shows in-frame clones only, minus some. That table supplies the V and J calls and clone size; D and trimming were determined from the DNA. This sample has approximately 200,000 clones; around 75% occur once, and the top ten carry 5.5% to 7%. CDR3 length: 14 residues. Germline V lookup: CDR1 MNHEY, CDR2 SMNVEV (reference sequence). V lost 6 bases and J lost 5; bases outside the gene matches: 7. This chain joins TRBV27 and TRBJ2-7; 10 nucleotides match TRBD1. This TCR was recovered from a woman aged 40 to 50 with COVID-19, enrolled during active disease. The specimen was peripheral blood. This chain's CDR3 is CASSYRTGGHEQYF. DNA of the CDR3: TGTGCCAGCAGCTACAGGACAGGGGGGCACGAGCAGTACTTC.